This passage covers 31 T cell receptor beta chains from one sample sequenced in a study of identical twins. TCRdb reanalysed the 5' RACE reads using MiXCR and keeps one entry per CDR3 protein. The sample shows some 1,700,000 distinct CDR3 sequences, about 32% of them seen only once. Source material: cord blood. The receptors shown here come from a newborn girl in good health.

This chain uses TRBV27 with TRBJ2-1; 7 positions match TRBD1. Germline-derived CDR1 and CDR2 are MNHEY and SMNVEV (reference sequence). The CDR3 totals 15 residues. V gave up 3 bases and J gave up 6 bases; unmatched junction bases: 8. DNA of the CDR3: TGTGCCAGCAGTTTGTTAGGGGACAGAGGCAATGAGCAGTTCTTC. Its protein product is CASSLLGDRGNEQFF.

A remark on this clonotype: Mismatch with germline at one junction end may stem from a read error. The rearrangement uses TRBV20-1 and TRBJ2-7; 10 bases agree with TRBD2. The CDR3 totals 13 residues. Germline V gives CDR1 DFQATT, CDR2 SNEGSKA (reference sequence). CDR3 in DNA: TGCAATGCTATGAGGACTAGCGGCTACGAGCAGTACTTC. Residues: CNAMRTSGYEQYF.

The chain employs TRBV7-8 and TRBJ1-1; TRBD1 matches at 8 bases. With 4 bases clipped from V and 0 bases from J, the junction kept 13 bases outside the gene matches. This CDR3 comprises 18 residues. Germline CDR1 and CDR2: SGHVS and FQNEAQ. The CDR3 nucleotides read TGTGCCAGCAGCTCACGGGCCAGGACAGGGATCATGAACACTGAAGCTTTCTTT. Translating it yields CASSSRARTGIMNTEAFF. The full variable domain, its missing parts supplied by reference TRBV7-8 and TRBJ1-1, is GAGVSQSPRYKVAKRGQDVALRCDPISGHVSLFWYQQALGQGPEFLTYFQNEAQLDKSGLPSDRFFAERPEGSVSTLKIQRTQQEDSAVYLCASSSRARTGIMNTEAFFGQGTRLTVV.

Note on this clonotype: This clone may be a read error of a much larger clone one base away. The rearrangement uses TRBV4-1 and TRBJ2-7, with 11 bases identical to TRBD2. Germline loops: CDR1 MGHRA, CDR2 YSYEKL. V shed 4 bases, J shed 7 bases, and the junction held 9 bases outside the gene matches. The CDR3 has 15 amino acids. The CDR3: CASSLTSGRINEQYF. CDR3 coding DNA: TGCGCCAGCAGCCTCACTAGCGGGAGAATCAATGAGCAGTACTTC.

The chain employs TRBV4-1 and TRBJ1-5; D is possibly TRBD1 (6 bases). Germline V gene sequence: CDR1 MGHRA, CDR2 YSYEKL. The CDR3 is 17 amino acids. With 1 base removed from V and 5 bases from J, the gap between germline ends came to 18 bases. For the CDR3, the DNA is TGCGCCAGCAGCCAAGCCCTTCGGGGGGCCCGATATCAGCCCCAGCATTTT. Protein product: CASSQALRGARYQPQHF.

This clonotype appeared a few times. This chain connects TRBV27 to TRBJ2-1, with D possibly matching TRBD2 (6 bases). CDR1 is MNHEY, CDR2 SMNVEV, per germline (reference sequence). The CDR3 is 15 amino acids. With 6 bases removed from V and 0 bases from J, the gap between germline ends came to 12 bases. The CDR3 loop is CASRASESSYNEQFF. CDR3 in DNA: TGTGCCAGCAGGGCTAGCGAGTCCTCCTACAATGAGCAGTTCTTC.

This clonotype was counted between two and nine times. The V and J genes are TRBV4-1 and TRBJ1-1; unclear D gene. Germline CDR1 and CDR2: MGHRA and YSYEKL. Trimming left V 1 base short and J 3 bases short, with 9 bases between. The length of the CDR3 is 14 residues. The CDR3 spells CASSQVVGHTEAFF. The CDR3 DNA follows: TGCGCCAGCAGCCAAGTCGTCGGACACACTGAAGCTTTCTTT.

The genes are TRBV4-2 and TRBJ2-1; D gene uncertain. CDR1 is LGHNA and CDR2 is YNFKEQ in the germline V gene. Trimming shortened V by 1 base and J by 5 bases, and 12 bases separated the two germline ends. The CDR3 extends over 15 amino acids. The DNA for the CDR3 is TGTGCCAGCAGCCAAGGGCATACGGGTCACAATGAGCAGTTCTTC. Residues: CASSQGHTGHNEQFF.

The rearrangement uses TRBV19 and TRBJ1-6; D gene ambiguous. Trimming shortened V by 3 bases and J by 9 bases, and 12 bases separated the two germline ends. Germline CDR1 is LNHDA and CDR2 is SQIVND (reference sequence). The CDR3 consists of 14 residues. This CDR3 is CASSIDTTRSPLHF. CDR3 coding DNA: TGTGCCAGTAGTATCGACACCACGCGTTCACCCCTCCACTTT.

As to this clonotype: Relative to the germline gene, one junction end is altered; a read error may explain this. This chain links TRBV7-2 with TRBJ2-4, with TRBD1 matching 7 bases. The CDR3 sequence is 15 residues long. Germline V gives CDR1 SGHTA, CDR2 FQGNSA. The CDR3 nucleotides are TGTGCCAGCAGCTTATTCGGGACAGCCAAAAACACTCAGTACTTC. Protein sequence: CASSLFGTAKNTQYF.

The CDR3 is CATSRSLGQTNYGYTF. CDR3 in DNA: TGTGCCACCAGCAGATCCTTGGGACAGACTAACTATGGCTACACCTTC. The chain couples TRBV15 to TRBJ1-2; 7 nucleotides match TRBD1. V shed 2 bases and J 0 bases; nucleotides not matched to a gene: 6. The CDR3 totals 16 residues. CDR1 LNHNV and CDR2 YYDKDF come from the germline V gene (reference sequence).

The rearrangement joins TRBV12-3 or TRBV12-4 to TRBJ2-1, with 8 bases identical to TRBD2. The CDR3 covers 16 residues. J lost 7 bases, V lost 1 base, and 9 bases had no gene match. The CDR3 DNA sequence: TGTGCCAGCAGTTTAGGCGCTAGCGGGCTAGGGAATGAGCAGTTCTTC. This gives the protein CASSLGASGLGNEQFF.

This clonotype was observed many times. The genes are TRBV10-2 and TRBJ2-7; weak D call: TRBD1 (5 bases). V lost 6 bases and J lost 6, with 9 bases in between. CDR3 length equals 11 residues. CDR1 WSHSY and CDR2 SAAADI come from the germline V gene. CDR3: CASRAGFEQYF. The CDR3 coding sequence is TGCGCCAGCAGAGCAGGGTTCGAGCAGTACTTC.

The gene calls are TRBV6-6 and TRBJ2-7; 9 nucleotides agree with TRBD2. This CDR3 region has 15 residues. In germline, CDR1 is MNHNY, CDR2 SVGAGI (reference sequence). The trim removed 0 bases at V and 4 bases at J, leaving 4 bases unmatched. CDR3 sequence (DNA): TGTGCCAGCAGTTACTCCCGGACTAGCGAGTACGAGCAGTACTTC. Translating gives CASSYSRTSEYEQYF.

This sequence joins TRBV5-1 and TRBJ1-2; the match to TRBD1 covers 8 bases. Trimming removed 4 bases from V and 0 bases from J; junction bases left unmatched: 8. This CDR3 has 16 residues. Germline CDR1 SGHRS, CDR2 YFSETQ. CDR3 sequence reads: CASSRGQGRTNYGYTF. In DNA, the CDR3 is TGCGCCAGCAGCCGCGGACAGGGTAGAACTAACTATGGCTACACCTTC.

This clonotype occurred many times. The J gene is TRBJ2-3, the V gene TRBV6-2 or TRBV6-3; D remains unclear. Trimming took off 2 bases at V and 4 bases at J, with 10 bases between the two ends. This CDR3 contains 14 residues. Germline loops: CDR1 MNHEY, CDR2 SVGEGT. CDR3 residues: CASSYPQQSDTQYF. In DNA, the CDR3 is TGTGCCAGCAGTTACCCGCAACAGTCAGATACGCAGTATTTT.

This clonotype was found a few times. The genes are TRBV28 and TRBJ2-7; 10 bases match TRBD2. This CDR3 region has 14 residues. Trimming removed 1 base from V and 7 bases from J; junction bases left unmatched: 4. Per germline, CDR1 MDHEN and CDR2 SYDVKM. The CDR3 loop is CASSLSGLAEEQYF. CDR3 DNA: TGTGCCAGCAGTTTATCTGGACTAGCGGAAGAGCAGTACTTC.

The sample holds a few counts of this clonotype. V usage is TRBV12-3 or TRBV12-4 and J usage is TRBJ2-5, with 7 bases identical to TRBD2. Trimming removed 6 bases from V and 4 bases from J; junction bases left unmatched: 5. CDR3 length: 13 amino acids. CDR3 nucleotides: TGTGCCAGCAGGGAACTAGCGAGAGAGACCCAGTACTTC. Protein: CASRELARETQYF.

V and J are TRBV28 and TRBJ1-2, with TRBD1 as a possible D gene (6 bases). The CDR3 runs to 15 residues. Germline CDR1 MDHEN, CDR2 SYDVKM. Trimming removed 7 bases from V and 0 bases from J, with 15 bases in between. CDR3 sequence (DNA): TGTGCCAGCACCTCGACAGGCACCCCTAACTATGGCTACACCTTC. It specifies CASTSTGTPNYGYTF.

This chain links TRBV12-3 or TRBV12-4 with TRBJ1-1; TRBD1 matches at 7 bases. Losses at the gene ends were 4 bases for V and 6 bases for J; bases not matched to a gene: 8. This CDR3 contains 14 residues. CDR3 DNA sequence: TGTGCCAGCAGTTCCTCCGGGACAGCCTCTGAAGCTTTCTTT. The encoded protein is CASSSSGTASEAFF.

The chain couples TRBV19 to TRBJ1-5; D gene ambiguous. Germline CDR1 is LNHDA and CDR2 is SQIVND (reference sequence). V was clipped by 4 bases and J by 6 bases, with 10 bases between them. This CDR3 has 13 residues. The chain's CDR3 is CASSNSGSQPQHF. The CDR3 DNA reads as TGTGCCAGTAGTAATTCAGGCAGTCAGCCCCAGCATTTT.

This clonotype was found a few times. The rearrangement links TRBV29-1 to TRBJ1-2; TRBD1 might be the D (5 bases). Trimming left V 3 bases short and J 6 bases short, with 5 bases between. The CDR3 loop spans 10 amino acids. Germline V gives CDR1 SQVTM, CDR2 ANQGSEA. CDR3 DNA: TGCAGCGTTGAGGGACATGGCTACACCTTC. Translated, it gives CSVEGHGYTF.

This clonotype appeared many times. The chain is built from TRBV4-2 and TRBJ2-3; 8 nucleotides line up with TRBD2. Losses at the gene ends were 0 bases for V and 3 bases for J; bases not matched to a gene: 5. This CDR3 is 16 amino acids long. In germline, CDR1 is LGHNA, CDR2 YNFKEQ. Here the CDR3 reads CASSQDRAGVTDTQYF. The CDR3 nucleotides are TGTGCCAGCAGCCAAGACAGAGCGGGAGTGACAGATACGCAGTATTTT.

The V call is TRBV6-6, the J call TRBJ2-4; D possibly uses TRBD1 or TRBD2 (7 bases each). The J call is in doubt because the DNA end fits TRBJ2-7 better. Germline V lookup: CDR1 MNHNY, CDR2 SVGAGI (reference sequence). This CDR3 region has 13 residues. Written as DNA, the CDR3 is TGTGCCAGCAGTTCTCCAGGGGGGGTCGAGCAGTACTTC. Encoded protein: CASSSPGGVEQYF.

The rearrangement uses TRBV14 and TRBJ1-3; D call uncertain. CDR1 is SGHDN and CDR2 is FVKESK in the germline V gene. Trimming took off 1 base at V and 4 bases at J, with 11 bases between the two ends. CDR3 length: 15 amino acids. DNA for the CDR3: TGTGCCAGCAGCCAAGGCAACTCGTTCGGAAACACCATATATTTT. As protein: CASSQGNSFGNTIYF.

The CDR3 protein is CASSRVGQGALDTQYF. The CDR3 DNA reads as TGTGCCAGCAGTCGGGTCGGGCAGGGGGCGTTGGATACGCAGTATTTT. The V call is TRBV27, the J call TRBJ2-3, with 8 bases fitting TRBD1. V lost 5 bases, J lost 6 bases, and 13 bases stayed unmatched. The CDR3 is made up of 16 amino acids. Germline values: CDR1 MNHEY, CDR2 SMNVEV (reference sequence).

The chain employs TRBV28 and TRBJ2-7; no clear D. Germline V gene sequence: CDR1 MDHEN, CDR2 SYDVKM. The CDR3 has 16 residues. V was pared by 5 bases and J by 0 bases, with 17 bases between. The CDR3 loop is CASSPQSFLSSYEQYF. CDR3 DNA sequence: TGTGCCAGCAGTCCCCAGAGTTTCCTCAGCTCCTACGAGCAGTACTTC.

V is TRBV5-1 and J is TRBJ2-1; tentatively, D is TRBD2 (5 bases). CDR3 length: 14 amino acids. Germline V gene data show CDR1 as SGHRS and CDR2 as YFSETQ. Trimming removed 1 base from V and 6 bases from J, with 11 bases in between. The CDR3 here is CASSLTSMANEQFF. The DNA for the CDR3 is TGCGCCAGCAGCTTGACTAGTATGGCCAATGAGCAGTTCTTC.

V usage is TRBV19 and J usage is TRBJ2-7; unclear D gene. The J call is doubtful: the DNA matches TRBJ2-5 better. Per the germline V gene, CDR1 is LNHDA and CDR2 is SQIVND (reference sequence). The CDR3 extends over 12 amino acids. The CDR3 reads CASSMVRETQYF. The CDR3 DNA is TGTGCCAGTAGTATGGTGCGGGAGACCCAGTACTTC.

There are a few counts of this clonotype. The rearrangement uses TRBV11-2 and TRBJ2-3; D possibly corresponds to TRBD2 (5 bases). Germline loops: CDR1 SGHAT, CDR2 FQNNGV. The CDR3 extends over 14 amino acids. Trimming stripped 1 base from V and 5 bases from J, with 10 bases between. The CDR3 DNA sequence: TGTGCCAGCAGCTTAGTCCTACGGGAAGATACGCAGTATTTT. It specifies CASSLVLREDTQYF.

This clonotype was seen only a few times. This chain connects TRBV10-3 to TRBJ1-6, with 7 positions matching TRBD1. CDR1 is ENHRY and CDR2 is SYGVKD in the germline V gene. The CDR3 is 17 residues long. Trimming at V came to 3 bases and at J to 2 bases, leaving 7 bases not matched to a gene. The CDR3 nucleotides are TGTGCCATCAGTGACCCTAACAGGGGCCCCTATAATTCACCCCTCCACTTT. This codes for CAISDPNRGPYNSPLHF.